Listed here are 2 T cell receptor beta chains from one sample, sequenced in a study of blood T cell repertoires in COVID-19. Sequencing was performed with immunoSEQ multiplex PCR; in TCRdb, only in-frame clones are kept and a portion is missing. The table records some 340,000 clones, more than 70% of them present only once. The specimen was PBMCs or T cells enriched from blood (not recorded which). These receptors all come from a woman aged 25 to 45 who had recovered from COVID-19.

The chain couples TRBV24-1 to TRBJ1-2; D is ambiguous. CDR1 is KGHDR and CDR2 is SFDVKD in the germline V gene. Trimming removed 1 base at V and 4 bases at J, with 12 bases between. This CDR3 comprises 15 residues. CDR3 region: CATSDFRGSGYGYTF. CDR3 bases: TGTGCCACCAGTGATTTTCGGGGATCTGGCTATGGCTACACCTTC.

This clone appeared once. The chain joins TRBV9 to TRBJ2-7; D possibly corresponds to TRBD1 (6 bases). Trimming cost V 0 bases and J 3 bases, with 13 bases left between them. This CDR3 is 15 amino acids long. Germline V gene sequence: CDR1 SGDLS, CDR2 YYNGEE. The CDR3 here is CASSVAPGVSYEQYF. CDR3 sequence (DNA): TGTGCCAGCAGCGTAGCGCCAGGGGTCAGCTACGAGCAGTACTTC.